Following are 6 T cell receptor beta chains from one sample sequenced in a study of technical replicates of blood from a handful of donors (dated by TCRdb to the late 2010s). Libraries were made using the immunoSEQ multiplex PCR assay. Imported from immuneACCESS, the table was reduced by TCRdb to in-frame sequences with V and J called. These copies leave out some clones; in studies compared against another copy, an unresolved V gene accounts for under half, and the cause of the remainder is not known. Counted in this sample were under 95,000 clones; around 94% of them appeared once. The top ten constitute less than 0.3% of the sample. Sequenced: T cells isolated from PBMCs. The receptors shown here come from a human donor in good health.

The chain recombines TRBV11-2 with TRBJ2-7; 8 bases are shared with TRBD2. The CDR3 is made up of 16 amino acids. V lost 5 bases, J lost 0 bases, and 9 bases stayed unmatched. CDR1 SGHAT and CDR2 FQNNGV come from the germline V gene. The CDR3 protein is CASSGTSRGGSYEQYF. CDR3 DNA: TGTGCCAGCAGCGGCACCTCCCGGGGGGGCTCCTACGAGCAGTACTTC.

V is TRBV5-1 and J is TRBJ1-2; 11 bases fit TRBD1. With V trimmed by 5 bases and J by 4 bases, 4 bases remained unmatched. The CDR3 runs to 14 residues. Germline CDR1 reads SGHRS; CDR2 reads YFSETQ. CDR3 DNA sequence: TGCGCCAGCAGGCCCGGACAGGGGGCCTATGGCTACACCTTC. Translating gives CASRPGQGAYGYTF.

This sequence joins TRBV19 and TRBJ2-6; D perhaps matches TRBD1 (6 bases). With 6 bases removed from V and 0 bases from J, the gap between germline ends came to 12 bases. CDR3 size: 16 residues. Per germline, CDR1 LNHDA and CDR2 SQIVND (reference sequence). As DNA, the CDR3 is TGTGCCAGTAGGAGACAGGCGAGCTCTGGGGCCAACGTCCTGACTTTC. Amino acids: CASRRQASSGANVLTF.

CDR3 protein: CASSLREHTEAFF. As DNA, the CDR3 is TGTGCCAGCAGTTTACGAGAACACACTGAAGCTTTCTTT. The chain has TRBV27 and TRBJ1-1; no definite D call. From germline, CDR1 is MNHEY and CDR2 SMNVEV (reference sequence). V shed 2 bases and J shed 3 bases, with 7 bases lying between them. The CDR3 has 13 amino acids.

J is TRBJ1-1 and V is TRBV5-1; possible D gene TRBD1, 6 bases. The CDR3 has 16 residues. Trimming removed 5 bases from V and 8 bases from J, with 25 bases in between. CDR1 is SGHRS, CDR2 YFSETQ, per germline. CDR3 DNA sequence: TGCGCCAGCAGTCCGGACGGGGGGCGCTATGGGATAGAAGCTTTCTTT. The encoded protein is CASSPDGGRYGIEAFF.

V gene TRBV7-9 combines with J gene TRBJ2-7; 10 nucleotides line up with TRBD2. This CDR3 is built from 15 residues. V was pared by 5 bases and J by 5 bases, with 9 bases of the junction left unmatched. The germline V gene has CDR1 SEHNR and CDR2 FQNEAQ (reference sequence). The CDR3 spells CASSLSLAGVNEQYF. The CDR3 nucleotides are TGTGCCAGCAGCCTCTCTCTAGCGGGAGTAAACGAGCAGTACTTC.